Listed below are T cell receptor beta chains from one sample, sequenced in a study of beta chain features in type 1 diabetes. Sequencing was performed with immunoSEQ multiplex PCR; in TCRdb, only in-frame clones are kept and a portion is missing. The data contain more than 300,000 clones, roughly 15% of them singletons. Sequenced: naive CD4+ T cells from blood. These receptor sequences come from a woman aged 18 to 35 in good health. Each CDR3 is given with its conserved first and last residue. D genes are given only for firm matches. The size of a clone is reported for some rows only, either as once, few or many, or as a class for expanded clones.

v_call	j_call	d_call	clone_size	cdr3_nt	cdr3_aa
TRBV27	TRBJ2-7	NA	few	TGTGCCAGCAGTACCCGCATTACCGGCGAGCAGTACTTC	CASSTRITGEQYF
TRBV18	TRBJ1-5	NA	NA	TGTGCCAGCTCACCAGGCTGGGCCAATCAGCCCCAGCATTTT	CASSPGWANQPQHF
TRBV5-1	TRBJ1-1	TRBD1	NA	TGCGCCAGCAGCTTGGACGGACAGGGTCCCACTGAAGCTTTCTTT	CASSLDGQGPTEAFF
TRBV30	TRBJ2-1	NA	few	TGTGCCTGGAGTGTAAGCAGGACATCTTTTTCCTACAATGAGCAGTTCTTC	CAWSVSRTSFSYNEQFF
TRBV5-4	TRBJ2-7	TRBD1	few	TGTGCCAGCAGCGCCCGGACAGGGGCTTCCTACGAGCAGTACTTC	CASSARTGASYEQYF
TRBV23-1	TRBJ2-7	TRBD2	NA	TGCGCCAGCAGCCGCAACGAACCGGGACTAAAGACCTACGAGCAGTACTTC	CASSRNEPGLKTYEQYF
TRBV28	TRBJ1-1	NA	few	TGTGCCAGCAGTTTATTAGGACTGATGAACACTGAAGCTTTCTTT	CASSLLGLMNTEAFF
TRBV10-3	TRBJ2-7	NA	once	TGTGCCATCACCCGGGACACCTTAGTCGAGCAGTACTTC	CAITRDTLVEQYF
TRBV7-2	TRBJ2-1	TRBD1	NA	TGTGCCAGCAGCTTACGGGGACAGGGGTACAATGAGCAGTTCTTC	CASSLRGQGYNEQFF
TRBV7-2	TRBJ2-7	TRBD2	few	TGTGCCAGCAGCAAAGTAGCGGGAGGGCACTCCTACGAGCAGTACTTC	CASSKVAGGHSYEQYF
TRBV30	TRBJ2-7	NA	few	TGTGCCTGGAGTGTAGGAGGTCTGACAAACGAGCAGTACTTC	CAWSVGGLTNEQYF
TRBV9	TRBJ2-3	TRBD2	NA	TGTGCCAGCAGCGTAGGGGGAGGGGTCTACACAGATACGCAGTATTTT	CASSVGGGVYTDTQYF
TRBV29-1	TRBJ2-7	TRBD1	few	TGCAGCGTTGCTGGGACAGTATACGAGCAGTACTTC	CSVAGTVYEQYF
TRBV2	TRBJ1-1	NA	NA	TGTGCCAGCAGTGAAGCGCGCGGGAACACTGAAGCTTTCTTT	CASSEARGNTEAFF
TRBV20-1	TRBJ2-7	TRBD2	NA	TGCAGTGCTTGGGAGGGCTACGAGCAGTACTTC	CSAWEGYEQYF
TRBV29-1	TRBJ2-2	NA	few	TGCAGCGAGGGGACAACCCCTCTTCAAAGTCCGGAGCTGTTTTTT	CSEGTTPLQSPELFF
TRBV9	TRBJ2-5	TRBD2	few	TGTGCCAGCAGTCCAGGACTAGCGGGGCAAGAGACCCAGTACTTC	CASSPGLAGQETQYF
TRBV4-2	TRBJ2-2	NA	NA	TGTGCCAGCAGCCAAGAAGCTTCCTCGAACACCGGGGAGCTGTTTTTT	CASSQEASSNTGELFF
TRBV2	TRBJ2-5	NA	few	TGTGCCAGCAGTGGAATGGCGGGACAAGAGACCCAGTACTTC	CASSGMAGQETQYF
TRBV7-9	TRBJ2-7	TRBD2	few	TGTGCCAGCAGCCCCTGGACTAGCGGGAGCGAGCAGTACTTC	CASSPWTSGSEQYF
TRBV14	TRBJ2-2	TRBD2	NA	TGTGCCAGCAGCCAAGAAACTAGCGGGAGGCCATGGACCGGGGAGCTGTTTTTT	CASSQETSGRPWTGELFF
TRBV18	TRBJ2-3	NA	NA	TGTGCCAGCTCACCAAGGGCGTTACAGGATGAAGGCACAGATACGCAGTATTTT	CASSPRALQDEGTDTQYF
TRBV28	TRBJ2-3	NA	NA	TGTGCCAGCATCGGTAGCACAGATACGCAGTATTTT	CASIGSTDTQYF
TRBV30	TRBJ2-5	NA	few	TGTGCCTGGGGAGGGTTGGAGACCCAGTACTTC	CAWGGLETQYF
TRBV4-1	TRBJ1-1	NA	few	TGCGCCAGCAGCCAAGTTATGACACTGGGCACTGAAGCTTTCTTT	CASSQVMTLGTEAFF
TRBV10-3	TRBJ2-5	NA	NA	TGTGCCATCAGTACGGCGGGACCGGGAGAGACCCAGTACTTC	CAISTAGPGETQYF
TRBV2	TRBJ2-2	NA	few	TGTGCCAGCAGTGAGATACAAACCGGGGAGCTGTTTTTT	CASSEIQTGELFF
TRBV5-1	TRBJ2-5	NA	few	TGCGCCAGCAGCCGAGGATGGCAGCAAGAGACCCAGTACTTC	CASSRGWQQETQYF
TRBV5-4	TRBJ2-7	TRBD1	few	TGTGCCAGCAGCTTGGGGGGACAGGTGCCCTACGAGCAGTACTTC	CASSLGGQVPYEQYF
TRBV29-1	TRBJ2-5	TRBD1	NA	TGCAGCGTGTCACAGGGGCCGCGAGGGCCGCCCCAGTACTTC	CSVSQGPRGPPQYF
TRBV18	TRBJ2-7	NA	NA	TGTGCCAGCTCACCAAATGATCGGGGAGAGCAGTACTTC	CASSPNDRGEQYF
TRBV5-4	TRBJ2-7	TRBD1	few	TGTGCCAGCAGCACAACAGGGGCCCCGTACGAGCAGTACTTC	CASSTTGAPYEQYF
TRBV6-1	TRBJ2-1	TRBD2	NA	TGTGCCAGCAGTGTCGGGAGGGGGAATGAGCAGTTCTTC	CASSVGRGNEQFF
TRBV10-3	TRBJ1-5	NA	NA	TGTGCCATCAGTGGCGGTAACGGCTCAGCGGGCAATCAGCCCCAGCATTTT	CAISGGNGSAGNQPQHF
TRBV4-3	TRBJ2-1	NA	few	TGCGCCAGCAGCCATTACAAGTACGATGAGCAGTTCTTC	CASSHYKYDEQFF
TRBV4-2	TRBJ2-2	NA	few	TGTGCCAGCAGCCGCCAGCCTCTAGCCTCGACGATTATCCGGGAGCTGTTTTTT	CASSRQPLASTIIRELFF
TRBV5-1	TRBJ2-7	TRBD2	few	TGCGCCAGCAGCTTGGACGGCGGGAGTCGATACGAGCAGTACTTC	CASSLDGGSRYEQYF
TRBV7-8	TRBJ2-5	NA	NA	TGTGCCAGCAGCTTAGGAGTGGACTTGGGGGAGACCCAGTACTTC	CASSLGVDLGETQYF
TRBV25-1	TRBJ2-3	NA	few	TGTGCCAGCAGTGCCAGAGATACGCAGTATTTT	CASSARDTQYF
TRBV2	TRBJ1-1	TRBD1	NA	TGTGCCAGCAGTGGACAGGGAATGGGAACTGAAGCTTTCTTT	CASSGQGMGTEAFF
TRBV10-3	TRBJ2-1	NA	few	TGTGCCACCGGGGGTACTGCAGTCGATGAGCAGTTCTTC	CATGGTAVDEQFF
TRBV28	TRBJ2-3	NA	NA	TGTGCCAGCAGTGCGGCAACGGTCCTCACAGATACGCAGTATTTT	CASSAATVLTDTQYF
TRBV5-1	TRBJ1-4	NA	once	TGCGCCAGCAGCTTGGAAAACAGAGCCTATGAAAAACTGTTTTTT	CASSLENRAYEKLFF
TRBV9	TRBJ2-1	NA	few	TGTGCCAGCAGCGTAGATGCGGGACGGAGGAATGAGCAGTTCTTC	CASSVDAGRRNEQFF
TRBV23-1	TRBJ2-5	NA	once	TGCGCCAGCAGTCCAAAGACCCAGTACTTC	CASSPKTQYF